This TCR beta chain was found in a study of graft-versus-host responses after intestinal transplantation. On this clone: Its specificity is unknown.

Clones were read by immunoSEQ multiplex PCR, and TCRdb kept only the in-frame ones, dropping some. The sample includes around 99,000 clones, roughly 86% of them seen just once. This CDR3 comprises 13 residues. V lost 7 bases to trimming and J lost 4 bases, with 13 bases between them. CDR1 is MNHEY and CDR2 is SVGAGI in the germline V gene. The gene calls are TRBV6-5 and TRBJ1-2; D is undetermined. This clonotype was obtained from a human donor who was the organ donor for an intestinal transplant. The source was unstimulated CD4+ T cells sorted from spleen or lymph node cells, collected before transplant. The CDR3 sequence: CASTERGSYGYTF. CDR3 in DNA: TGTGCCAGCACCGAACGGGGAAGCTATGGCTACACCTTC.